This TCR beta chain was retrieved from a study of tumor-infiltrating lymphocytes in primary liver carcinoma. Background on the study: Tumors were staged T1-T3 N0M0 and measured about 4 to 11 cm across.

With a constant-region primer, TCR beta cDNA was made from approximately 520 ng of total RNA. Employing slightly modified ARM-PCR, three nested multiplex PCR rounds were run, and these gave rise to the TCR beta libraries. The study ran its first two PCR rounds for 9 to 10 cycles each, using TRBV1-TRBV30 forward primers and a C-beta reverse primer. From the multiplex PCR reads, TCRdb called clonotypes with MiXCR, one entry per CDR3 protein. The sample lists 25,000 to 35,000 distinct CDR3 sequences; roughly four fifths were seen once. Details on this clonotype: It may be a read error: a sequence one base away is much more abundant.

From unsorted bulk tissue weighing about 20-32 mg, DNA and RNA were co-extracted. CDR3 length equals 13 residues. The V gene lost 6 bases and the J gene lost 3 bases, with 10 bases spanning the gap. CDR1 and CDR2 from the germline V gene are KGHSH and LQKENI. This chain links TRBV18 with TRBJ2-3, with D perhaps TRBD2 (5 bases). The sequencing input was liver tumor tissue from sampling region 5. Subset defined: tumor region T5, tumor centre. The receptor comes from a man in his forties with primary liver carcinoma and hepatitis B virus infection. CDR3 sequence: CASSQWETDTQYF. Here the CDR3 DNA reads TGTGCCAGCTCTCAGTGGGAGACAGATACGCAGTATTTT.